This T cell receptor beta chain was documented in a study of blood T cell repertoires in COVID-19. Study overall: There were acute and convalescent COVID-19 samples, and they came from the United States, Italy and Spain.

Assay used: immunoSEQ multiplex PCR; TCRdb lists only in-frame clones, some missing. This sample has 50,000 to 65,000 clones, with roughly 86% found just once. This CDR3 spans 13 amino acids. Per germline, CDR1 MNHEY and CDR2 SMNVEV (reference sequence). The V gene lost 5 bases and the J gene lost 7 bases, with 9 bases spanning the gap. This receptor was identified in a man over 45 with active COVID-19. The specimen was peripheral blood. The chain combines TRBV27 with TRBJ1-6; D unresolved. The CDR3 sequence: CASSRSPNSPLHF. The CDR3 DNA reads TGTGCCAGCAGTCGGTCCCCAAATTCACCCCTCCACTTT.